This passage covers 22 T cell receptor beta chains from one sample sequenced in a study of PD-1 blockade in classical Hodgkin lymphoma. Each patient relapsed following autologous stem cell transplantation, and prior brentuximab vedotin exposure differed. Assay: immunoSEQ multiplex PCR; the TCRdb copy retains only in-frame clones and omits some. The sample has over 10,000 clones, about four fifths seen once. Sequenced here: peripheral blood mononuclear cells (PBMCs), sampled at baseline. These receptors were taken from a human donor with classical Hodgkin lymphoma.

V usage is TRBV2 and J usage is TRBJ1-5, with D perhaps TRBD1 (5 bases). The V gene lost 4 bases and the J gene lost 4 bases, with 17 bases spanning the gap. CDR3 length: 16 residues. Germline V gene data show CDR1 as SNHLY and CDR2 as FYNNEI. CDR3 sequence (DNA): TGTGCCAGCAGTGTAGTGGGTGTGGCAGGGAATCAGCCCCAGCATTTT. It is translated as CASSVVGVAGNQPQHF.

The rearrangement uses TRBV25-1 and TRBJ1-3; D is unresolved. Germline V gene lookup returns CDR1 MGHDK and CDR2 SYGVNS. V was cut by 5 bases and J by 0 bases, with 11 bases left in between. The CDR3 loop spans 15 amino acids. The chain's CDR3 is CASSKGFDSGNTIYF. In DNA form, the CDR3 reads TGTGCCAGCAGTAAAGGGTTCGACTCTGGAAACACCATATATTTT.

The chain joins TRBV29-1 to TRBJ2-7, with D possibly being TRBD2 (5 bases). The CDR3 length is 13 residues. Germline V gene sequence: CDR1 SQVTM, CDR2 ANQGSEA. V gave up 7 bases and J gave up 7 bases, with 20 bases separating them. CDR3 coding DNA: TGCAGCGCCTCCATTGACGGGGTAGGTGAGCAGTACTTC. Encoded protein: CSASIDGVGEQYF.

The rearrangement joins TRBV6-1 to TRBJ1-3; the D gene is possibly TRBD1 (5 bases). Germline assignment: CDR1 MNHNS and CDR2 SASEGT. V was cut by 0 bases and J by 4 bases, with 10 bases left in between. The CDR3 sequence is 15 residues long. CDR3 in DNA: TGTGCCAGCAGTGAAGCAGGTACAGGCGGAAACACCATATATTTT. This gives the protein CASSEAGTGGNTIYF.

The chain has TRBV28 and TRBJ1-4; a weak D match, TRBD1 (6 bases). Germline CDR1 reads MDHEN; CDR2 reads SYDVKM. The CDR3 contains 16 residues. Trimming took off 1 base at V and 7 bases at J, with 16 bases between the two ends. CDR3 amino acids: CASSLLGGLKAEKLFF. CDR3 DNA sequence: TGTGCCAGCAGTTTATTAGGGGGGTTAAAGGCTGAAAAACTGTTTTTT.

The CDR3 region is CASSPQATYEQYF. Written as DNA, the CDR3 is TGTGCCAGCAGTCCGCAGGCTACCTACGAGCAGTACTTC. The V gene is TRBV25-1, the J gene TRBJ2-7; D ambiguous. Germline loops: CDR1 MGHDK, CDR2 SYGVNS. Trimming took off 5 bases at V and 2 bases at J, with 10 bases between the two ends. There are 13 residues in the CDR3.

The chain has TRBV10-1 and TRBJ2-5; D is undetermined. The length of the CDR3 is 14 residues. The V gene lost 3 bases and the J gene lost 1 base, with 9 bases spanning the gap. Looked up from germline, CDR1 is WNHNN and CDR2 is SYGVQD (reference sequence). CDR3 sequence: CASSEGQFQETQYF. DNA for the CDR3: TGCGCCAGCAGTGAAGGGCAGTTCCAAGAGACCCAGTACTTC.

This sequence joins TRBV19 and TRBJ2-3, with TRBD2 identical over 9 bases. Germline V gives CDR1 LNHDA, CDR2 SQIVND (reference sequence). Trimming cost V 3 bases and J 1 base; bases outside gene matches: 8. This CDR3 has 17 residues. The CDR3 here is CASSMRRGGAGTDTQYF. DNA for the CDR3: TGTGCCAGTAGTATGCGTCGCGGGGGGGCCGGCACAGATACGCAGTATTTT.

This sequence joins TRBV19 and TRBJ1-4; D remains unclear. The CDR3 has 15 amino acids. Germline values: CDR1 LNHDA, CDR2 SQIVND (reference sequence). V dropped 0 bases and J dropped 7 bases, with 12 bases sitting between them. The CDR3 loop is CASSIEINFREKLFF. The CDR3 DNA reads TGTGCCAGTAGTATAGAAATAAACTTCCGTGAAAAACTGTTTTTT.

V is TRBV1 and J is TRBJ2-7; the table's D call, TRBD2, has no DNA check behind it. TRBV1 is assigned pseudogene status. This CDR3 has 17 residues. CDR3 sequence (DNA): TGCACCAGCAGCCAGCAGACCGGGACTCCCTCCATATACGAGCAGTACGTC. It codes for CTSSQQTGTPSIYEQYV.

The J gene is TRBJ2-7, the V gene TRBV2; 8 bases map to TRBD2. The V segment lost 9 bases and the J segment 4 bases; nucleotides outside the gene matches: 8. CDR1 SNHLY and CDR2 FYNNEI come from the germline V gene. This CDR3 region has 13 residues. The CDR3 loop reads CASGTSKVYEQYF. The CDR3 DNA follows: TGTGCCAGTGGGACTAGTAAAGTATACGAGCAGTACTTC.

The chain recombines TRBV29-1 with TRBJ2-7; 9 bases agree with TRBD1. Trimming took 3 bases from V and 6 from J; bases not matched to a gene: 6. CDR3 length equals 13 residues. The germline gives CDR1 SQVTM, CDR2 ANQGSEA. The CDR3 loop is CSVEGQGVSEQYF. CDR3 nucleotides: TGCAGCGTTGAGGGACAGGGAGTCTCCGAGCAGTACTTC.

The rearrangement uses TRBV19 and TRBJ1-6; D is possibly TRBD1 (6 bases). In germline, CDR1 is LNHDA, CDR2 SQIVND (reference sequence). CDR3 length equals 14 residues. V lost 7 bases, J lost 6 bases, and 13 bases lay in between. DNA for the CDR3: TGTGCCAGTACCCACCGACAGGTTAATTCACCCCTCCACTTT. Its protein product is CASTHRQVNSPLHF.

The chain combines TRBV2 with TRBJ2-3; 11 bases align to TRBD2. The trim removed 7 bases at V and 6 bases at J, leaving 6 bases unmatched. Per the germline V gene, CDR1 is SNHLY and CDR2 is FYNNEI. This CDR3 contains 14 residues. For the CDR3, the DNA is TGTGCCAGCAAAACTAGCGGGGGAGTGGATACGCAGTATTTT. This sequence encodes CASKTSGGVDTQYF.

This chain connects TRBV19 to TRBJ1-2; 11 bases are a match to TRBD1. The CDR3 covers 15 residues. Germline V gives CDR1 LNHDA, CDR2 SQIVND (reference sequence). The V and J ends lost 3 bases and 4 bases, in that order; junction bases with no gene match: 4. This chain's CDR3 is CASSIPDRGLYGYTF. DNA of the CDR3: TGTGCCAGTAGTATTCCGGACAGGGGGCTCTATGGCTACACCTTC.

The J gene is TRBJ2-7, the V gene TRBV5-6; 10 bases are shared with TRBD2. J was trimmed by 9 bases and V by 1 base; bases with no gene match: 13. CDR3 length: 16 residues. Germline CDR1 reads SGHDT; CDR2 reads YYEEEE. CDR3 coding DNA: TGTGCCAGCAGCTTGCATATTGGACTAGCGGATTTCGGGCAGTACTTC. It translates to CASSLHIGLADFGQYF.

The gene calls are TRBV25-1 and TRBJ2-1; TRBD1 matches at 7 bases. The CDR3 runs to 17 residues. With 1 base clipped from V and 5 bases from J, the junction kept 11 bases outside the gene matches. Germline lookup yields CDR1 MGHDK and CDR2 SYGVNS. The CDR3 sequence: CASSELGRDRFDNEQFF. The CDR3 region has the DNA TGTGCCAGCAGTGAATTGGGCCGGGACAGATTCGACAATGAGCAGTTCTTC.

The V gene is TRBV9, the J gene TRBJ1-3; D is possibly TRBD1 (6 bases). Germline CDR1 SGDLS, CDR2 YYNGEE. Trimming removed 4 bases at V and 2 bases at J, with 13 bases between. The CDR3 is made up of 15 amino acids. CDR3 in amino acids: CASSPARGTGNTIYF. CDR3 coding DNA: TGTGCCAGCAGCCCCGCCAGGGGAACTGGAAACACCATATATTTT. Looking up the rest from reference TRBV9 and TRBJ1-3 gives the full variable domain: DSGVTQTPKHLITATGQRVTLRCSPRSGDLSVYWYQQSLDQGLQFLIQYYNGEERAKGNILERFSAQQFPDLHSELNLSSLELGDSALYFCASSPARGTGNTIYFGEGSWLTVV.

The CDR3 is CASSFPGLAGTGELFF. The CDR3 DNA sequence: TGTGCCAGCAGTTTTCCGGGACTAGCGGGAACCGGGGAGCTGTTTTTT. The V and J genes are TRBV5-4 and TRBJ2-2; 13 nucleotides match TRBD2. CDR1 SGHNT and CDR2 YYREEE come from the germline V gene (reference sequence). This CDR3 contains 16 residues. With V trimmed by 5 bases and J by 5 bases, 6 bases remained unmatched.

The chain recombines TRBV6-5 with TRBJ2-1; D assignment may be TRBD1 or TRBD2 (5 bases each). The V gene lost 5 bases and the J gene lost 8 bases, with 13 bases spanning the gap. Germline lookup yields CDR1 MNHEY and CDR2 SVGAGI. The CDR3 has 13 amino acids. CDR3 protein: CASSRGPADEQFF. The CDR3 DNA reads TGTGCCAGCAGTCGGGGCCCGGCGGATGAGCAGTTCTTC.

This chain links TRBV4-1 with TRBJ2-2; the D gene is possibly TRBD1 (6 bases). The CDR3 is 13 amino acids. V was shortened by 5 bases and J by 4 bases, with 8 bases between the two germline ends. The germline gives CDR1 MGHRA, CDR2 YSYEKL. The CDR3 protein is CASSWDITGELFF. The CDR3 region has the DNA TGCGCCAGCAGCTGGGACATCACCGGGGAGCTGTTTTTT.

The J gene is TRBJ1-3, the V gene TRBV7-9; D is uncertain. V lost 1 base and J 1 base, leaving 8 bases between the germline ends. Germline loops: CDR1 SEHNR, CDR2 FQNEAQ (reference sequence). The length of the CDR3 is 15 residues. In DNA form, the CDR3 reads TGTGCCAGCAGCTTAGTTCCTAGGTCTGGAAACACCATATATTTT. Translating gives CASSLVPRSGNTIYF.